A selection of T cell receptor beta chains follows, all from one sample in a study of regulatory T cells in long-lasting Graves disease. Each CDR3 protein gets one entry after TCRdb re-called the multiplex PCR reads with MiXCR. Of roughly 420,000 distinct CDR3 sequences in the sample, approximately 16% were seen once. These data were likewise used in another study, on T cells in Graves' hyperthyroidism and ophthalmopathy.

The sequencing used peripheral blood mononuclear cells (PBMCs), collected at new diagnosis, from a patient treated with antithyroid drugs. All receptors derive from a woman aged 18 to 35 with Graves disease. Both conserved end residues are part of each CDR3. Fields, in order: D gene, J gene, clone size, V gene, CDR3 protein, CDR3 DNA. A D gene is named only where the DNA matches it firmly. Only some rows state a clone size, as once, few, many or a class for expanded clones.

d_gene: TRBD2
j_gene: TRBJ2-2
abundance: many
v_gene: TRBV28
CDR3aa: CASSGTSGTYTGELFF
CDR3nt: TGTGCCAGCAGCGGGACTAGCGGGACGTACACCGGGGAGCTGTTTTTT

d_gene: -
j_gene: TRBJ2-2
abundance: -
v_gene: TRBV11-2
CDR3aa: CASSLVPGTNTGELFF
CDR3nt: TGTGCCAGCAGCTTAGTGCCGGGAACTAACACCGGGGAGCTGTTTTTT

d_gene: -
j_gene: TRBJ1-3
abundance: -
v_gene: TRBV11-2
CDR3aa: CASSYQGGNTIYF
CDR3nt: TGTGCCAGCAGCTACCAGGGGGGAAACACCATATATTTT

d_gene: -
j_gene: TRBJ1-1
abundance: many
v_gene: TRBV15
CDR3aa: CATSRGPGVATEAFF
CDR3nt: TGTGCCACCAGCAGAGGCCCAGGGGTAGCCACTGAAGCTTTCTTT

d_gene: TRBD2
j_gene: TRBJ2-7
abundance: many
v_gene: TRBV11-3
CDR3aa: CASSPGTMGEQYF
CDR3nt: TGTGCCAGCAGCCCAGGGACTATGGGCGAGCAGTACTTC

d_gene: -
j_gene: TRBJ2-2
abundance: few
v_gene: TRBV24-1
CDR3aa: CATSDFQGNTGELFF
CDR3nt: TGTGCCACCAGTGATTTCCAGGGGAACACCGGGGAGCTGTTTTTT

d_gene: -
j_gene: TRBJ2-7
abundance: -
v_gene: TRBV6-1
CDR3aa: CASSTTNTYEQYF
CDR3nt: TGTGCCAGCAGCACGACTAACACCTACGAGCAGTACTTC

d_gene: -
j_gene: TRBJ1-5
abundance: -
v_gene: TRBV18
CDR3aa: CASSPQGTQPQHF
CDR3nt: TGTGCCAGCTCACCACAGGGTACCCAGCCCCAGCATTTT

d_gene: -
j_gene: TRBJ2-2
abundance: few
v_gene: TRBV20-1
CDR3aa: CSARTLPNTGELFF
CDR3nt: TGCAGTGCTAGGACCCTCCCGAACACCGGGGAGCTGTTTTTT

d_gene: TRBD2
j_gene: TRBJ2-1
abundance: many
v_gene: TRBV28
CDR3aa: CASSAGRWNNEQFF
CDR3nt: TGTGCCAGCTCAGCGGGACGGTGGAACAATGAGCAGTTCTTC

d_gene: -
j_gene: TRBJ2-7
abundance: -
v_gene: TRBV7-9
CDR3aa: CASSFQGQGSEQYF
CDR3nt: TGTGCCAGCAGCTTCCAGGGGCAGGGAAGCGAGCAGTACTTC

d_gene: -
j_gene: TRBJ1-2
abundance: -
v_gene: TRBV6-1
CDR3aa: CASSDRAGATNYGYTF
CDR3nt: TGTGCCAGCAGTGATCGGGCAGGGGCAACTAACTATGGCTACACCTTC

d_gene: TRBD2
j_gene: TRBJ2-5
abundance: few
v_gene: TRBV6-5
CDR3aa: CASSYSMAGGPNKETQYF
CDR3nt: TGTGCCAGCAGTTACTCGATGGCGGGAGGGCCCAATAAAGAGACCCAGTACTTC

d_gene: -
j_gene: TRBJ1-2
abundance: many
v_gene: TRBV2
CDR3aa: CASSRIHAVDYGYTF
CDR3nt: TGTGCCAGCAGTCGAATTCACGCGGTGGACTATGGCTACACCTTC

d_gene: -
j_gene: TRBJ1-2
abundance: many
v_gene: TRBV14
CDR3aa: CASSQDRSYGYTF
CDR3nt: TGTGCCAGCAGCCAAGACAGGAGCTATGGCTACACCTTC

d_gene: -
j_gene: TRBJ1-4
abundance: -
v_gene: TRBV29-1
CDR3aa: CSVAHSAKGEKLFF
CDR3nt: TGCAGCGTGGCACACAGCGCCAAAGGAGAAAAACTGTTTTTT

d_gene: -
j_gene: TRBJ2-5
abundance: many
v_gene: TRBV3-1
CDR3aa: CASSQDGSGAETQYF
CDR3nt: TGTGCCAGCAGCCAAGATGGGTCGGGAGCAGAGACCCAGTACTTC

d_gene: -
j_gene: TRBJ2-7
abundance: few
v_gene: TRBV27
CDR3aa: CASSLSATYEQYF
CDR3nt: TGTGCCAGCAGTTTATCAGCCACCTACGAGCAGTACTTC

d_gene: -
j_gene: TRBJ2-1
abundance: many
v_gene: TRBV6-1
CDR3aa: CASSEAGELYNEQFF
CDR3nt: TGTGCCAGCAGTGAAGCTGGCGAACTCTACAATGAGCAGTTCTTC

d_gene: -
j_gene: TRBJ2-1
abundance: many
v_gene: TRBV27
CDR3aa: CASRTSYNEQFF
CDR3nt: TGTGCCAGCAGGACCTCCTACAATGAGCAGTTCTTC

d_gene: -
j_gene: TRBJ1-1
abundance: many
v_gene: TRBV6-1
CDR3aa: CASSRTQMNTEAFF
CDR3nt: TGTGCCAGCTCTCGGACACAAATGAACACTGAAGCTTTCTTT

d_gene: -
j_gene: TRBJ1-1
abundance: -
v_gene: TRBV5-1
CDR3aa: CASSPSSGSTEAFF
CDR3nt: TGCGCCAGCAGCCCCTCTTCCGGCAGTACTGAAGCTTTCTTT

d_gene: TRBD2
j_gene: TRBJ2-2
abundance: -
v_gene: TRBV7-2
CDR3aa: CASTMGAGGFTGELFF
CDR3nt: TGTGCCAGCACCATGGGAGCGGGAGGGTTCACCGGGGAGCTGTTTTTT

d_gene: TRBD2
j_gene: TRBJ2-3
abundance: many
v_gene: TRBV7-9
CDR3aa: CASSQLAVRTSGRWDTDTQYF
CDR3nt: TGTGCCAGCAGCCAGCTTGCGGTCCGCACTAGCGGGAGGTGGGACACAGATACGCAGTATTTT

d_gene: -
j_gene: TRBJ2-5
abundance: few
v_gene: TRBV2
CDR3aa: CASGTGQETQYF
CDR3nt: TGTGCCAGCGGGACGGGCCAAGAGACCCAGTACTTC

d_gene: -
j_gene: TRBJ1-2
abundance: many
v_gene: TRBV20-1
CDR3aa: CSARLQGNGYGYTF
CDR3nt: TGCAGTGCTAGGCTTCAGGGAAATGGCTATGGCTACACCTTC

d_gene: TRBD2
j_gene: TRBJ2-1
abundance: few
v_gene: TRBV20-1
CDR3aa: CSARDSSSGSPMLYNEQFF
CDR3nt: TGCAGTGCTAGAGATTCGTCTAGCGGGAGCCCAATGTTATACAATGAGCAGTTCTTC

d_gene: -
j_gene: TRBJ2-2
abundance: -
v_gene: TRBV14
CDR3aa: CASSLKTANTGELFF
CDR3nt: TGTGCCAGCAGTCTCAAGACAGCGAACACCGGGGAGCTGTTTTTT

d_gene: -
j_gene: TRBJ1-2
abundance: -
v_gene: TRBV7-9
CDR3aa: CASSSGTHGYTF
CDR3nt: TGTGCCAGCAGCTCGGGGACGCACGGCTACACCTTC

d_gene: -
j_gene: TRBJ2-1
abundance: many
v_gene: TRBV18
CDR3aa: CASSPQPGLNEQFF
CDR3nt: TGTGCCAGCTCACCACAGCCGGGGTTGAATGAGCAGTTCTTC

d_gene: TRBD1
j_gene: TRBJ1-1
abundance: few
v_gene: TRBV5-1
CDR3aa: CASSFTGAPVNTEAFF
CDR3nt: TGCGCCAGCAGCTTCACAGGGGCCCCTGTGAACACTGAAGCTTTCTTT

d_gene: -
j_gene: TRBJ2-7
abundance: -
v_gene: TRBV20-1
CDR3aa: CSASQPVGNEQYF
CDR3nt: TGCAGTGCTTCCCAGCCCGTCGGGAACGAGCAGTACTTC

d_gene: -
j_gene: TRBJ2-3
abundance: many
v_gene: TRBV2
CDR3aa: CASSSGITDTQYF
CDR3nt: TGTGCCAGCAGTAGCGGTATCACAGATACGCAGTATTTT

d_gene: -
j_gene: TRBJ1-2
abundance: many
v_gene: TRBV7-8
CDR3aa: CASSPPGEGRVYTF
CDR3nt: TGTGCCAGCAGCCCCCCGGGGGAGGGTCGGGTCTACACCTTC

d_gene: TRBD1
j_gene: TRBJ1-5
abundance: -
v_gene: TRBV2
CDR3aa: CASSELGTGGQPQHF
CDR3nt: TGTGCCAGCAGTGAATTAGGTACAGGGGGTCAGCCCCAGCATTTT

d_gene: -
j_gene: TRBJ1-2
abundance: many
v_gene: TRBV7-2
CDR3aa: CASSLEGAGGYTF
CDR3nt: TGTGCCAGCAGCTTAGAAGGGGCTGGTGGCTACACCTTC

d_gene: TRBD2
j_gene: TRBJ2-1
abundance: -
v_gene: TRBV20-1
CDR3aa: CSARDYSTTSGAHYEQFF
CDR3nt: TGCAGTGCTAGAGATTATTCCACAACTAGCGGGGCACACTACGAGCAGTTCTTC

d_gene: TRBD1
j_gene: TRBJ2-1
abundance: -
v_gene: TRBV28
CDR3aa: CASSQHRGQKYEQFF
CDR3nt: TGTGCCAGCAGTCAACACAGGGGGCAGAAGTATGAGCAGTTCTTC

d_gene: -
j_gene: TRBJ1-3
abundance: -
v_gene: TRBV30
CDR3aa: CAWGQLTGNTIYF
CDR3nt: TGTGCCTGGGGACAGCTCACTGGAAACACCATATATTTT

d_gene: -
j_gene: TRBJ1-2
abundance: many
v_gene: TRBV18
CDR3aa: CASSPPNKANYGYTF
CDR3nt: TGTGCCAGCTCACCACCCAACAAAGCTAACTATGGCTACACCTTC

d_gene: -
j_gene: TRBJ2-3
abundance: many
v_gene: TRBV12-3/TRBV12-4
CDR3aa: CASSPLGLANTQYF
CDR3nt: TGTGCCAGCAGTCCCCTAGGGTTGGCAAATACGCAGTATTTT

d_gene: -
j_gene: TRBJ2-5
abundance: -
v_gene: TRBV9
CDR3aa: CASSVAPGGSRTQYF
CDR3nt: TGTGCCAGCAGCGTAGCTCCGGGTGGTTCGAGGACCCAGTACTTC

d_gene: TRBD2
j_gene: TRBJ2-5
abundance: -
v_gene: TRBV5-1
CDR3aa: CASGAGLAAETQYF
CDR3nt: TGCGCCAGTGGCGCGGGACTAGCGGCAGAGACCCAGTACTTC

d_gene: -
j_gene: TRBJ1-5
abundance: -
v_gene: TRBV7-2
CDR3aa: CASSRGVRSGSNQPQHF
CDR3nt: TGTGCCAGCAGCAGAGGGGTCAGGTCAGGGAGTAATCAGCCCCAGCATTTT

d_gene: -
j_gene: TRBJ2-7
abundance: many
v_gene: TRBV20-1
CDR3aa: CSAKIQGNSYEQYF
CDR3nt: TGCAGTGCTAAGATACAGGGAAATTCCTACGAGCAGTACTTC

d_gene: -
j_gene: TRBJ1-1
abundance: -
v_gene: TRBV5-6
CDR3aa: CASSDRRHMNTEAFF
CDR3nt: TGTGCCAGCAGCGACAGGAGACACATGAACACTGAAGCTTTCTTT

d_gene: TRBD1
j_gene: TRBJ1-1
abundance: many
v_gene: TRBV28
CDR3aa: CASSPPGQGATEAFF
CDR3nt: TGTGCCAGCAGTCCACCGGGACAGGGGGCCACTGAAGCTTTCTTT

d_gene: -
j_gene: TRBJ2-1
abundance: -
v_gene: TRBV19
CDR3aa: CASSSRGSQFF
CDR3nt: TGTGCCAGTAGTTCCCGGGGCAGCCAGTTCTTC